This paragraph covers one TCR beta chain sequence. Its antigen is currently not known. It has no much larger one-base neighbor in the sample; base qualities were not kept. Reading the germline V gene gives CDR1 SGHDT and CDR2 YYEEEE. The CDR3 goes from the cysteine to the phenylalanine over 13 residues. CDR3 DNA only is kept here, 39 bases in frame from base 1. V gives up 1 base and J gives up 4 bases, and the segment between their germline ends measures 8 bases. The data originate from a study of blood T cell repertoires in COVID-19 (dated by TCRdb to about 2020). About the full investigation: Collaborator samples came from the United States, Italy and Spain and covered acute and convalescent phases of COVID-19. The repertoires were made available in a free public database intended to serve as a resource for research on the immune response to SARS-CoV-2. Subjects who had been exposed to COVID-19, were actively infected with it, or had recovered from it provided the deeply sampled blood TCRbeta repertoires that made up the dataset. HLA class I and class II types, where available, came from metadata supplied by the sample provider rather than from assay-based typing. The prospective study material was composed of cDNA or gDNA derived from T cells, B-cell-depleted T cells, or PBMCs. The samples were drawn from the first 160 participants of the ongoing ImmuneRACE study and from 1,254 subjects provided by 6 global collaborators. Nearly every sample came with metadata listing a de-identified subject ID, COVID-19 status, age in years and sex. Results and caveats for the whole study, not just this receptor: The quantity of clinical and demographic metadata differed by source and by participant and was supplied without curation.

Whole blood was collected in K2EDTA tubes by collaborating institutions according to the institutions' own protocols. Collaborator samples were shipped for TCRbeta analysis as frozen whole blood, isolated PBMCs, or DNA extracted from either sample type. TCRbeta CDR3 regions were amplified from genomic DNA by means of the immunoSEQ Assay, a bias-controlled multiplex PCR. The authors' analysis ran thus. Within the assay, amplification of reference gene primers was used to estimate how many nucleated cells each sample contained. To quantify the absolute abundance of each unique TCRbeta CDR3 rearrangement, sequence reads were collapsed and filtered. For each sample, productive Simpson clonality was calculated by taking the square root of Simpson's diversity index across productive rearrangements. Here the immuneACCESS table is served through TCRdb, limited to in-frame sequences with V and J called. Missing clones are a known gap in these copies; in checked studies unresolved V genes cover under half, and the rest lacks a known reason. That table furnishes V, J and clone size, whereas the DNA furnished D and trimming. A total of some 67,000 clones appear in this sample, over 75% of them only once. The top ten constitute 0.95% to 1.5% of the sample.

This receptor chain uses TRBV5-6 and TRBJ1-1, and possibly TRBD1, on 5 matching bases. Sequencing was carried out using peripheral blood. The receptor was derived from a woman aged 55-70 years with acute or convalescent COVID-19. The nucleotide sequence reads TGTGCCAGCAGCTTGTGGGGGGGCACTGAAGCTTTCTTT. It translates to CASSLWGGTEAFF.